The clone carrying this T cell receptor beta chain appeared a few times. Its specificity is unknown. TCRdb independently ran MiXCR on the reads; one entry per CDR3 protein. The table lists approximately 120,000 distinct CDR3 sequences, 32% of them singletons, with 58% in the top ten. The data stem from a study of T cell repertoires in cytomegalovirus infection. On the study more broadly: In the study, CMV epitopes included recently identified HLA-C-restricted and well-studied HLA-B-restricted ones. Whole-study results and caveats: Cumulative frequency (of public TCR beta family members) identified carriers of CMV plus the relevant HLA.

Germline CDR1 reads MNHEY; CDR2 reads SMNVEV (reference sequence). The CDR3 is made up of 15 amino acids. V lost 5 bases to trimming and J lost 2 bases; unmatched junction nucleotides: 6. The sample in question was CD8+ T cells from cultured PBMCs, obtained from culture after CMV antigen stimulation. This sequence was found in a human donor in good health (CMV status not recorded). Some clones in this sample may be carry-over from other donors' samples. The chain recombines TRBV27 with TRBJ2-3; 8 bases line up with TRBD1. The CDR3 region has the DNA TGTGCCAGCAGTCCGACAGGGGAAGACACAGATACGCAGTATTTT. This codes for CASSPTGEDTDTQYF.